Below are 27 T cell receptor beta chains sequenced from a single sample in a study of CD8 T cells in Susac syndrome. RNA amounts of roughly 0.5 to 1 ug underwent reverse transcription with random hexamers. Via MiXCR, TCRdb re-called the immunoSEQ multiplex PCR reads, giving one row per CDR3 protein. The table records roughly 190,000 distinct CDR3 sequences, about 95% of them present only once. The sequenced sample consisted of CD8+ T cells from PBMCs. These receptors originate from a human donor with Susac syndrome.

The chain employs TRBV5-4 and TRBJ2-5, with D tentatively TRBD1 or TRBD2 (5 bases each). Germline loops: CDR1 SGHNT, CDR2 YYREEE (reference sequence). The V end was cut by 5 bases, the J end by 4 bases, with 9 bases between. This CDR3 has 12 amino acids. CDR3 sequence (DNA): TGTGCCAGCAGGAGGGGATCAGAGACCCAGTACTTC. This encodes CASRRGSETQYF.

The chain employs TRBV24-1 and TRBJ2-1, with TRBD2 matching 12 bases. Germline V gene data show CDR1 as KGHDR and CDR2 as SFDVKD. Trimming took 6 bases from V and 7 from J; bases not matched to a gene: 9. The CDR3 is 16 residues long. CDR3: CATSTTSGSVENEQFF. In DNA, the CDR3 is TGTGCCACCAGTACGACTAGCGGGAGCGTGGAGAATGAGCAGTTCTTC.

The chain's CDR3 is CASRWRGVTNEKLFF. Here the CDR3 DNA reads TGCGCCAGCCGGTGGAGGGGCGTTACTAATGAAAAACTGTTTTTT. The chain employs TRBV4-1 and TRBJ1-4; TRBD1 might be the D (5 bases). The CDR3 extends over 15 amino acids. Germline V CDR1 and CDR2: MGHRA, YSYEKL. V was trimmed by 8 bases and J by 2 bases, leaving 15 bases between them.

The chain joins TRBV19 to TRBJ1-1, with D uncertain. The CDR3 is made up of 12 amino acids. Trimming took 3 bases from V and 2 from J, leaving 4 bases between them. Germline V gives CDR1 LNHDA, CDR2 SQIVND (reference sequence). CDR3 sequence reads: CASSMVNTEAFF. CDR3 bases: TGTGCCAGTAGTATGGTCAACACTGAAGCTTTCTTT. The whole variable domain, remainder taken from reference TRBV19 and TRBJ1-1, is DGGITQSPKYLFRKEGQNVTLSCEQNLNHDAMYWYRQDPGQGLRLIYYSQIVNDFQKGDIAEGYSVSREKKESFPLTVTSAQKNPTAFYLCASSMVNTEAFFGQGTRLTVV.

V and J are TRBV6-2 or TRBV6-3 and TRBJ1-1, with no clear D. Trimming stripped 5 bases from V and 8 bases from J, with 18 bases between. This CDR3 contains 14 residues. Germline CDR1 and CDR2: MNHEY and SVGEGT. The CDR3 DNA reads TGTGCCAGCAGTCTACAGACTGGTTGGGAGGAAGCTTTCTTT. Amino acids: CASSLQTGWEEAFF.

This clonotype has a handful of counts. This rearrangement joins TRBV28 to TRBJ2-7; no clear D gene. This CDR3 has 13 residues. Trimming stripped 3 bases from V and 0 bases from J, with 6 bases between. The germline gives CDR1 MDHEN, CDR2 SYDVKM. The CDR3 nucleotides are TGTGCCAGCAGTTTTGGCAGCTCCTACGAGCAGTACTTC. Protein: CASSFGSSYEQYF.

The rearrangement links TRBV7-9 to TRBJ1-5; D not resolved. Trimming removed 4 bases at V and 5 bases at J, with 9 bases between. This CDR3 region has 13 residues. Per germline, CDR1 SEHNR and CDR2 FQNEAQ (reference sequence). The CDR3 DNA sequence: TGTGCCAGCAGCTCGGGAGGTGATCAGCCCCAGCATTTT. Protein product: CASSSGGDQPQHF.

The V gene is TRBV13, the J gene TRBJ1-1; TRBD1 might be the D (6 bases). The V and J ends lost 3 bases and 0 bases respectively, with 11 bases between them. CDR1 PRHDT and CDR2 FYEKMQ come from the germline V gene (reference sequence). This CDR3 region has 15 residues. The DNA for the CDR3 is TGTGCCAGCAGCTTCAGGACAGCCATGAACACTGAAGCTTTCTTT. It encodes CASSFRTAMNTEAFF. Looking up the rest from reference TRBV13 and TRBJ1-1 gives the full variable domain: AAGVIQSPRHLIKEKRETATLKCYPIPRHDTVYWYQQGPGQDPQFLISFYEKMQSDKGSIPDRFSAQQFSDYHSELNMSSLELGDSALYFCASSFRTAMNTEAFFGQGTRLTVV.

The chain carries TRBV13 and TRBJ2-1; D not resolved. The CDR3 is 13 amino acids. The V gene's germline CDR1 is PRHDT and CDR2 FYEKMQ (reference sequence). The V end was cut by 0 bases, the J end by 8 bases, with 8 bases between. The DNA of the CDR3 is TGTGCCAGCAGCTTAGGCGAGTTGGATGAGCAGTTCTTC. It codes for CASSLGELDEQFF. The complete variable domain, with remaining parts taken from reference TRBV13 and TRBJ2-1, reads AAGVIQSPRHLIKEKRETATLKCYPIPRHDTVYWYQQGPGQDPQFLISFYEKMQSDKGSIPDRFSAQQFSDYHSELNMSSLELGDSALYFCASSLGELDEQFFGPGTRLTVL.

This rearrangement joins TRBV5-1 to TRBJ2-5, with TRBD1 identical over 9 bases. The V gene's germline CDR1 is SGHRS and CDR2 YFSETQ. This CDR3 spans 15 amino acids. V was clipped by 7 bases and J by 4 bases; unmatched bases: 11. The DNA for the CDR3 is TGCGCCAGCCAACACACAGGGGGCAGTTTAGAGACCCAGTACTTC. Its protein product is CASQHTGGSLETQYF.

This chain links TRBV3-1 with TRBJ2-1; TRBD1 matches 9 bases. Unmatched junction bases numbered 9, after V lost 0 bases and J lost 9 bases. Per the germline V gene, CDR1 is LGHDT and CDR2 is YNNKEL (reference sequence). The CDR3 runs to 16 residues. As DNA, the CDR3 is TGTGCCAGCAGCCAAGAGACACAGGGGGCGCGCCGTGAGCAGTTCTTC. It is translated as CASSQETQGARREQFF.

The rearrangement joins TRBV19 to TRBJ2-1; D is unresolved. The CDR3 is 13 residues long. CDR1 is LNHDA, CDR2 SQIVND, per germline (reference sequence). V shed 1 base and J shed 3 bases, with 4 bases lying between them. The CDR3 region is CASSIGDYNEQFF. The CDR3 DNA is TGTGCCAGTAGTATAGGGGACTACAATGAGCAGTTCTTC.

The chain is built from TRBV5-6 and TRBJ1-4; D perhaps matches TRBD1 (5 bases). This CDR3 is built from 13 residues. Germline assignment: CDR1 SGHDT and CDR2 YYEEEE. The ends were cut back, 4 bases at V and 5 bases at J, with 9 bases in the middle. The CDR3 region has the DNA TGTGCCAGCAGCCGGGGGGAGAATGAAAAACTGTTTTTT. It specifies CASSRGENEKLFF.

The V call is TRBV5-1, the J call TRBJ2-1, with TRBD2 matching 8 bases. Germline values: CDR1 SGHRS, CDR2 YFSETQ. This CDR3 is built from 16 residues. Trimming removed 2 bases from V and 0 bases from J; junction bases left unmatched: 4. The CDR3 DNA is TGCGCCAGCAGCTTAGCGGGGGACAACTCCTACAATGAGCAGTTCTTC. Translated: CASSLAGDNSYNEQFF.

This sequence joins TRBV9 and TRBJ2-1; TRBD2 might be the D (6 bases). The CDR3 is 15 amino acids. Trimming stripped 2 bases from V and 2 bases from J, with 11 bases between. Per the germline V gene, CDR1 is SGDLS and CDR2 is YYNGEE. As DNA, the CDR3 is TGTGCCAGCAGCGTTGGGACTTACACCTACAATGAGCAGTTCTTC. This encodes CASSVGTYTYNEQFF.

The J gene is TRBJ1-3, the V gene TRBV12-3 or TRBV12-4; maybe TRBD1 (6 bases). The CDR3 contains 16 residues. The V end was cut by 7 bases, the J end by 4 bases, with 20 bases between. CDR3 residues: CASTLGQGHSGNTIYF. The DNA of the CDR3 is TGTGCCAGCACCCTTGGGCAGGGACATTCGGGAAACACCATATATTTT.

This clonotype was picked up one time. The chain links TRBV12-3 or TRBV12-4 to TRBJ1-4; D is possibly TRBD1 (6 bases). The V gene lost 6 bases and the J gene lost 7 bases, with 12 bases spanning the gap. The CDR3 totals 13 residues. The CDR3 DNA reads TGTGCCAGCAGCTCAGGGGCGGGTGAAAAACTGTTTTTT. This codes for CASSSGAGEKLFF.

The chain uses TRBV2 and TRBJ2-7; TRBD1 matches 9 bases. Germline trimming cut 5 bases from V and 3 bases from J; bases unmatched to any gene: 5. Germline V gene data show CDR1 as SNHLY and CDR2 as FYNNEI. This CDR3 is 14 amino acids long. The CDR3: CASSNGGQGYEQYF. DNA of the CDR3: TGTGCCAGCAGTAATGGGGGACAGGGCTACGAGCAGTACTTC.

V usage is TRBV12-3 or TRBV12-4 and J usage is TRBJ2-2; D remains ambiguous. The CDR3 is made up of 13 amino acids. Trimming removed 5 bases at V and 5 bases at J, with 9 bases between. The CDR3 DNA sequence: TGTGCCAGCAGTGAAGGTGGAACCGGGGAGCTGTTTTTT. Translation: CASSEGGTGELFF.

V gene TRBV9 combines with J gene TRBJ2-5; D might be TRBD2 (6 bases). Trimming removed 0 bases at V and 5 bases at J, with 14 bases between. Germline lookup yields CDR1 SGDLS and CDR2 YYNGEE. This CDR3 contains 15 residues. The CDR3 region is CASSVGPSDAETQYF. CDR3 bases: TGTGCCAGCAGCGTAGGCCCTAGCGATGCGGAGACCCAGTACTTC.

This sequence joins TRBV29-1 and TRBJ1-1; perhaps TRBD1 as D (5 bases). V was cut by 5 bases and J by 2 bases, with 9 bases left in between. The germline V gene encodes CDR1 SQVTM and CDR2 ANQGSEA. The CDR3 loop spans 12 amino acids. In DNA, the CDR3 is TGCAGCGTTTACAGGAAAAACACTGAAGCTTTCTTT. Protein product: CSVYRKNTEAFF.

The V and J genes are TRBV3-1 and TRBJ2-1; 15 positions match TRBD2. CDR3 size: 17 residues. V lost 6 bases to trimming and J lost 6 bases; unmatched junction nucleotides: 9. Germline loops: CDR1 LGHDT, CDR2 YNNKEL (reference sequence). The CDR3 DNA sequence: TGTGCCAGCAGAGACCGGACTAGCGGGGGGGCGGGCAATGAGCAGTTCTTC. This encodes CASRDRTSGGAGNEQFF.

The rearrangement links TRBV7-8 to TRBJ1-4; D unclear. Trimming removed 3 bases from V and 8 bases from J, with 10 bases in between. This CDR3 contains 13 residues. In germline, CDR1 is SGHVS, CDR2 FQNEAQ. The CDR3 loop is CASSFGAAEKLFF. CDR3 DNA sequence: TGTGCCAGCAGCTTCGGAGCTGCCGAAAAACTGTTTTTT.

This chain connects TRBV29-1 to TRBJ2-1; D not resolved. The CDR3 is made up of 13 amino acids. In germline, CDR1 is SQVTM, CDR2 ANQGSEA. V lost 4 bases and J 5 bases, leaving 12 bases between the germline ends. CDR3 coding DNA: TGCAGCGTTGTTAGGCATTTCGACAATGAGCAGTTCTTC. Its protein is CSVVRHFDNEQFF.

The chain couples TRBV5-1 to TRBJ1-2; 10 nucleotides agree with TRBD1. The V gene end was trimmed by 5 bases and the J gene end by 7 bases; junction bases not matched to a gene: 2. CDR1 and CDR2 from the germline V gene are SGHRS and YFSETQ. The CDR3 runs to 12 residues. The CDR3 spells CASRTGGSGYTF. The CDR3 nucleotides are TGCGCCAGCAGGACAGGGGGCAGTGGCTACACCTTC.

The count of this clonotype is one. The chain couples TRBV9 to TRBJ2-5; 8 positions agree with TRBD1. This CDR3 region has 14 residues. Trimming at V came to 3 bases and at J to 5 bases, leaving 6 bases not matched to a gene. Germline V gives CDR1 SGDLS, CDR2 YYNGEE. DNA for the CDR3: TGTGCCAGCAGCGAGCAGGGGGCCTGGGAGACCCAGTACTTC. Translated, it gives CASSEQGAWETQYF.

The chain links TRBV15 to TRBJ2-1; the D is unclear. The CDR3 has 12 amino acids. Germline-derived CDR1 and CDR2 are LNHNV and YYDKDF (reference sequence). V lost 2 bases and J 8 bases, leaving 7 bases between the germline ends. Written as DNA, the CDR3 is TGTGCCACCAGCAGATCGGACGATGAGCAGTTCTTC. Protein sequence: CATSRSDDEQFF. Full variable domain (rest looked up from reference TRBV15 and TRBJ2-1): DAMVIQNPRYQVTQFGKPVTLSCSQTLNHNVMYWYQQKSSQAPKLLFHYYDKDFNNEADTPDNFQSRRPNTSFCFLDIRSPGLGDTAMYLCATSRSDDEQFFGPGTRLTVL.